These 27 T cell receptor beta chains came from one sample sequenced in a study of cytomegalovirus exposure and HLA in healthy donors (dated by TCRdb to about 2017). Library construction relied on the immunoSEQ multiplex PCR assay. A mixture of 60 forward primers for TCR Vbeta segments and 13 reverse primers for TCR Jbeta segments was used in the multiplex PCR. As stored in TCRdb, this immuneACCESS dataset retains in-frame rearrangements with V and J assigned. A fraction of the clones does not appear; measured against another copy, unresolved V genes explain less than half of the discrepancy, and the remainder lacks a known reason. The sample table shows approximately 77,000 clones, and around three quarters are seen once. Jointly, the top ten make up about 12% of the sample. Sequenced sample: PBMCs. These receptors were collected from a male donor in good health and CMV-seropositive.

The chain couples TRBV5-4 to TRBJ1-6; unclear D gene. Trimming removed 0 bases from V and 5 bases from J, with 12 bases in between. The CDR3 totals 16 residues. Germline V CDR1 and CDR2: SGHNT, YYREEE (reference sequence). CDR3 sequence (DNA): TGTGCCAGCAGCTTGGGAGCAGCGTACAATAATTCACCCCTCCACTTT. It codes for CASSLGAAYNNSPLHF. Using reference TRBV5-4 and TRBJ1-6 for the parts outside the CDR3, the full variable domain is ETGVTQSPTHLIKTRGQQVTLRCSSQSGHNTVSWYQQALGQGPQFIFQYYREEENGRGNFPPRFSGLQFPNYSSELNVNALELDDSALYLCASSLGAAYNNSPLHFGNGTRLTVT.

The chain links TRBV9 to TRBJ1-2; 9 nucleotides match TRBD1. V lost 2 bases and J lost 8; bases outside the gene matches: 7. Germline values: CDR1 SGDLS, CDR2 YYNGEE. The CDR3 totals 14 residues. CDR3 nucleotides: TGTGCCAGCAGCGTGGCACAGGGGGCCAGGGGCTACACCTTC. Encoded protein: CASSVAQGARGYTF.

The CDR3 is CASSQYPGQGIHEQYF. CDR3 coding DNA: TGTGCCAGCAGCCAATACCCGGGACAGGGTATCCACGAGCAGTACTTC. V gene TRBV7-3 combines with J gene TRBJ2-7; the match to TRBD1 covers 9 bases. CDR1 is SGHTA and CDR2 is FQGTGA in the germline V gene. Trimming at V came to 5 bases and at J to 5 bases, leaving 13 bases not matched to a gene. This CDR3 is built from 16 residues.

The genes are TRBV30 and TRBJ1-2; D remains ambiguous. This CDR3 is 12 amino acids long. Germline V gene data show CDR1 as GTSNPN and CDR2 as SVGIG (reference sequence). V lost 5 bases and J lost 10, with 17 bases in between. CDR3 coding DNA: TGTGCCTGGCACCGGACCGGGGTTGCCTACACCTTC. Residues: CAWHRTGVAYTF. Based on the CDR3 plus reference TRBV30 and TRBJ1-2, the full variable domain is SQTIHQWPATLVQPVGSPLSLECTVEGTSNPNLYWYRQAAGRGLQLLFYSVGIGQISSEVPQNLSASRPQDRQFILSSKKLLLSDSGFYLCAWHRTGVAYTFGSGTRLTVV.

This rearrangement joins TRBV4-2 to TRBJ2-7; TRBD1 aligns across 9 bases. CDR1 and CDR2 (germline): LGHNA, YNFKEQ. CDR3 length: 16 amino acids. Trimming removed 2 bases from V and 4 bases from J; junction bases left unmatched: 9. Here the CDR3 reads CASSQRLGTGFYEQYF. CDR3 nucleotide sequence: TGTGCCAGCAGCCAACGGCTCGGGACAGGGTTTTACGAGCAGTACTTC.

The CDR3 reads CASSSGGGTYEQYF. The CDR3 DNA reads TGTGCCAGCAGCTCCGGGGGGGGGACCTACGAGCAGTACTTC. The chain links TRBV7-2 to TRBJ2-7; the match to TRBD2 covers 8 bases. With V trimmed by 4 bases and J by 2 bases, 4 bases remained unmatched. CDR3 length: 14 amino acids. From germline, CDR1 is SGHTA and CDR2 FQGNSA.

This chain connects TRBV6-6 to TRBJ2-5; D gene uncertain. The CDR3 extends over 13 amino acids. V lost 6 bases, J lost 2 bases, and 10 bases lay in between. From germline, CDR1 is MNHNY and CDR2 SVGAGI (reference sequence). The DNA for the CDR3 is TGTGCCAGCAGCTACAGACTGCAAGAGACCCAGTACTTC. This codes for CASSYRLQETQYF.

The V call is TRBV6-4, the J call TRBJ1-2; D remains unclear. The CDR3 extends over 15 amino acids. V lost 0 bases to trimming and J lost 6 bases, with 14 bases between them. Germline values: CDR1 MRHNA, CDR2 SNTAGT. This CDR3 reads CASSDSPGQHHGYTF. The CDR3 DNA follows: TGTGCCAGCAGTGACTCTCCGGGTCAGCATCATGGCTACACCTTC.

This rearrangement joins TRBV12-5 to TRBJ2-7, with 14 bases aligning to TRBD2. Per the germline V gene, CDR1 is LGHNT and CDR2 is FRNRAP. CDR3 length: 15 amino acids. Unmatched junction bases numbered 6, after V lost 4 bases and J lost 7 bases. CDR3: CASGSGLAGGGEQYF. CDR3 nucleotide sequence: TGTGCTAGTGGTTCAGGACTAGCGGGAGGAGGTGAGCAGTACTTC.

This clone was found a few times. V is TRBV2 and J is TRBJ2-1, with a possible D match to TRBD2 (5 bases). Germline V gene data show CDR1 as SNHLY and CDR2 as FYNNEI. The CDR3 is made up of 13 amino acids. The ends were cut back, 6 bases at V and 8 bases at J, with 14 bases in the middle. CDR3 sequence reads: CASRSRTGYEQFF. CDR3 in DNA: TGTGCCAGCAGATCCAGGACGGGATATGAGCAGTTCTTC.

The chain has TRBV10-1 and TRBJ2-5; possible D gene TRBD2, 5 bases. The CDR3 is 15 amino acids. Germline assignment: CDR1 WNHNN and CDR2 SYGVQD (reference sequence). V was trimmed by 5 bases and J by 2 bases, leaving 15 bases between them. The CDR3: CASSLQLGPQETQYF. CDR3 nucleotide sequence: TGCGCCAGCAGTCTCCAACTAGGTCCACAAGAGACCCAGTACTTC.

This chain links TRBV5-1 with TRBJ2-7, with TRBD1 identical over 12 bases. The CDR3 sequence is 17 residues long. The V gene end was trimmed by 4 bases and the J gene end by 0 bases; junction bases not matched to a gene: 8. CDR1 and CDR2 from the germline V gene are SGHRS and YFSETQ. The DNA of the CDR3 is TGCGCCAGCAGCCTGGCCGGGACAGGGGGCAGCTCCTACGAGCAGTACTTC. Its translation is CASSLAGTGGSSYEQYF.

As for this clone: The same CDR3 can be traced to other DNA sequences in this sample. This chain links TRBV6-5 with TRBJ2-1; a possible D gene is TRBD1 (5 bases). CDR1 is MNHEY, CDR2 SVGAGI, per germline. This CDR3 region has 13 residues. With 0 bases removed from V and 9 bases from J, the gap between germline ends came to 9 bases. This chain's CDR3 is CASSYSVRGEQFF. The CDR3 region has the DNA TGTGCCAGCAGTTACTCGGTAAGGGGTGAGCAGTTCTTC.

The rearrangement uses TRBV4-2 and TRBJ1-4; the match to TRBD1 covers 10 bases. V lost 2 bases, J lost 7 bases, and 10 bases stayed unmatched. CDR3 length equals 17 residues. The germline CDR1 and CDR2 sequences are LGHNA and YNFKEQ. CDR3 DNA: TGTGCCAGCAGCCAAACCCAGACAGGGGGCGCTTTTGAAAAACTGTTTTTT. This gives the protein CASSQTQTGGAFEKLFF.

The CDR3 sequence: CASRPSSQNPQHF. The CDR3 bases are TGTGCCAGCAGACCTTCATCCCAGAATCCCCAGCATTTT. The chain is built from TRBV6-5 and TRBJ1-5; D is ambiguous. V dropped 6 bases and J dropped 10 bases, with 16 bases sitting between them. The CDR3 runs to 13 residues. Germline lookup yields CDR1 MNHEY and CDR2 SVGAGI.

The chain carries TRBV7-2 and TRBJ2-1; 7 positions agree with TRBD2. V lost 3 bases to trimming and J lost 9 bases; unmatched junction nucleotides: 5. From germline, CDR1 is SGHTA and CDR2 FQGNSA. This CDR3 comprises 13 residues. CDR3 region: CASSFTSVGEQFF. As DNA, the CDR3 is TGTGCCAGCAGCTTTACTAGCGTGGGTGAGCAGTTCTTC.

The V call is TRBV2, the J call TRBJ1-2; TRBD1 might be the D (5 bases). The CDR3 runs 14 residues. Germline CDR1 SNHLY, CDR2 FYNNEI. Trimming stripped 5 bases from V and 2 bases from J, with 12 bases between. CDR3 residues: CASSTDITNYGYTF. The CDR3 nucleotides are TGTGCCAGCAGTACGGACATCACCAACTATGGCTACACCTTC.

The chain links TRBV30 to TRBJ1-1; D remains ambiguous. Trimming took off 2 bases at V and 5 bases at J, with 15 bases between the two ends. The germline CDR1 and CDR2 sequences are GTSNPN and SVGIG (reference sequence). The CDR3 runs to 14 residues. The CDR3 nucleotides read TGTGCCTGGAGTCCCCCCGTTGGAGGTACTGAAGCTTTCTTT. As protein: CAWSPPVGGTEAFF.

This chain connects TRBV7-6 to TRBJ1-2; 10 nucleotides agree with TRBD1. The CDR3 contains 14 residues. The germline V gene encodes CDR1 SGHVS and CDR2 FNYEAQ. Trimming cost V 4 bases and J 6 bases; bases outside gene matches: 5. The CDR3 sequence is CASSSGTGANGYTF. CDR3 sequence (DNA): TGTGCCAGCAGCTCCGGGACAGGGGCGAATGGCTACACCTTC.

J is TRBJ2-7 and V is TRBV2; a possible D gene is TRBD1 (6 bases). The CDR3 is 12 amino acids. CDR1 and CDR2 from the germline V gene are SNHLY and FYNNEI. V gave up 6 bases and J gave up 3 bases, with 9 bases separating them. CDR3 amino acids: CASRVDSYEQYF. As DNA, the CDR3 is TGTGCCAGCAGAGTGGACAGCTACGAGCAGTACTTC.

The J gene is TRBJ2-3, the V gene TRBV30; D gene uncertain. Germline CDR1 GTSNPN, CDR2 SVGIG (reference sequence). V lost 4 bases, J lost 3 bases, and 8 bases lay in between. This CDR3 is 12 amino acids long. The chain's CDR3 is CAWTPLTDTQYF. CDR3 sequence (DNA): TGTGCCTGGACCCCCCTAACAGATACGCAGTATTTT.

The DNA for the CDR3 is TGTGCCAGCAGCTTGTCACTAGCGGGAGGTGGCGGGGAGCTGTTTTTT. Encoded protein: CASSLSLAGGGGELFF. The chain combines TRBV5-6 with TRBJ2-2; 12 bases are a match to TRBD2. Germline-derived CDR1 and CDR2 are SGHDT and YYEEEE. The CDR3 loop spans 16 amino acids. J lost 7 bases, V lost 1 base, and 5 bases had no gene match.

The chain carries TRBV14 and TRBJ2-5; 11 positions agree with TRBD1. The CDR3 runs 18 residues. The V segment lost 1 base and the J segment 6 bases; nucleotides outside the gene matches: 13. The germline V gene has CDR1 SGHDN and CDR2 FVKESK. In DNA, the CDR3 is TGTGCCAGCAGCCAAGTACGAATGGGTGGACAGGGGGCAAAGACCCAGTACTTC. It encodes CASSQVRMGGQGAKTQYF.

The chain joins TRBV25-1 to TRBJ2-7; 10 bases match TRBD1. The CDR3 has 14 amino acids. With V trimmed by 1 base and J by 5 bases, 2 bases remained unmatched. Looked up from germline, CDR1 is MGHDK and CDR2 is SYGVNS. Here the CDR3 reads CASSELGQGNEQYF. Written as DNA, the CDR3 is TGTGCCAGCAGTGAATTGGGACAGGGGAACGAGCAGTACTTC.

The V and J genes are TRBV7-2 and TRBJ2-7, with TRBD1 matching over 7 bases. With V trimmed by 5 bases and J by 4 bases, 8 bases remained unmatched. The CDR3 loop spans 14 amino acids. Germline CDR1 SGHTA, CDR2 FQGNSA. The CDR3 reads CASSAGTVRYEQYF. The CDR3 coding sequence is TGTGCCAGCAGCGCAGGGACAGTAAGGTACGAGCAGTACTTC.

The chain carries TRBV27 and TRBJ2-7; TRBD1 might be the D (6 bases). Looked up from germline, CDR1 is MNHEY and CDR2 is SMNVEV (reference sequence). There are 13 residues in the CDR3. Deletions cut 1 base from V and 4 bases from J, with 8 bases between. The CDR3 reads CASSLLQGYEQYF. The CDR3 DNA is TGTGCCAGCAGTTTATTGCAGGGGTACGAGCAGTACTTC.

The CDR3 is CASSEQGSYGYTF. Here the CDR3 DNA reads TGTGCCAGCAGTGAACAGGGTTCCTATGGCTACACCTTC. V is TRBV2 and J is TRBJ1-2, with a weak D call TRBD1 (5 bases). V shed 2 bases and J shed 4 bases, with 8 bases lying between them. CDR1 is SNHLY and CDR2 is FYNNEI in the germline V gene. CDR3 length: 13 residues.